Below are 9 T cell receptor beta chains sequenced from a single sample in a study of T cell responses to AZD1222 COVID-19 vaccine. TCRdb's table, derived via immunoSEQ multiplex PCR, lists solely in-frame clones and lacks some. In the table there are about 99,000 clones, over 75% of which are singletons. Sequencing used peripheral blood, obtained on day 0 of AZD1222 vaccination. Receptors originate from an adult in good health.

The chain carries TRBV15 and TRBJ1-5; 10 bases line up with TRBD1. Germline CDR1 and CDR2: LNHNV and YYDKDF (reference sequence). The CDR3 is made up of 16 amino acids. The V and J ends lost 4 bases and 8 bases, in that order; junction bases with no gene match: 11. CDR3 residues: CATSTFRQGARKPQHF. As DNA, the CDR3 is TGTGCCACCAGCACATTTCGACAGGGGGCGAGAAAGCCCCAGCATTTT. The full variable domain, rest sourced from reference TRBV15 and TRBJ1-5, is DAMVIQNPRYQVTQFGKPVTLSCSQTLNHNVMYWYQQKSSQAPKLLFHYYDKDFNNEADTPDNFQSRRPNTSFCFLDIRSPGLGDTAMYLCATSTFRQGARKPQHFGDGTRLSIL.

CDR3 nucleotide sequence: TGTGCCAGCAGCTTGGACAGGGAGGGAGATACGCAGTATTTT. It translates to CASSLDREGDTQYF. The chain carries TRBV7-2 and TRBJ2-3; TRBD1 might be the D (8 bases). Trimming stripped 3 bases from V and 5 bases from J, with 12 bases between. Germline loops: CDR1 SGHTA, CDR2 FQGNSA. The CDR3 extends over 14 amino acids.

V is TRBV28 and J is TRBJ2-3; D not resolved. Trimming removed 7 bases from V and 7 bases from J, with 9 bases in between. Germline V gene lookup returns CDR1 MDHEN and CDR2 SYDVKM. The CDR3 is made up of 11 amino acids. For the CDR3, the DNA is TGTGCCAGCACCACTTATTATACGCAGTATTTT. It codes for CASTTYYTQYF.

This chain connects TRBV2 to TRBJ1-2, with TRBD1 as a possible D gene (5 bases). The V end was cut by 6 bases, the J end by 0 bases, with 8 bases between. This CDR3 is 13 amino acids long. CDR1 and CDR2 (germline): SNHLY, FYNNEI. The CDR3 bases are TGTGCCAGCAGCCCAGGGCCTAACTATGGCTACACCTTC. The encoded protein is CASSPGPNYGYTF.

The CDR3 DNA is TGTGCTAGTGGGGCCGGGCTTTCCACTGAAGCTTTCTTT. Its protein is CASGAGLSTEAFF. This chain connects TRBV12-5 to TRBJ1-1; D gene unclear. The CDR3 covers 13 residues. Germline V gene sequence: CDR1 LGHNT, CDR2 FRNRAP. V lost 6 bases to trimming and J lost 4 bases, with 12 bases between them.

Only one count was recorded for this clone. V is TRBV19 and J is TRBJ1-1; 8 nucleotides agree with TRBD1. Germline loops: CDR1 LNHDA, CDR2 SQIVND (reference sequence). The CDR3 consists of 16 residues. After removal of 11 bases from V and 1 base from J, the junction contained 15 bases not matched to a gene. CDR3 DNA sequence: TGTGCCGGATCCTACAAGGGACAGGCGACGAACACTGAAGCTTTCTTT. It translates to CAGSYKGQATNTEAFF.

This rearrangement joins TRBV6-4 to TRBJ1-2, with D perhaps TRBD1 (5 bases). This CDR3 has 14 residues. Trimming cost V 0 bases and J 5 bases, with 10 bases left between them. CDR1 MRHNA and CDR2 SNTAGT come from the germline V gene. CDR3 region: CASSDSPGGYGYTF. The CDR3, as DNA: TGTGCCAGCAGTGACTCACCGGGGGGTTATGGCTACACCTTC.

The chain employs TRBV15 and TRBJ2-1, with D tentatively TRBD2 (6 bases). Germline lookup yields CDR1 LNHNV and CDR2 YYDKDF (reference sequence). The ends were cut back, 5 bases at V and 2 bases at J, with 13 bases in the middle. The CDR3 contains 15 residues. In nucleotides, the CDR3 is TGTGCCACCAGCTCCCCGGGGGTAACCTACAATGAGCAGTTCTTC. This gives the protein CATSSPGVTYNEQFF.

CDR3 in amino acids: CATSRDPQGQNTEAFF. The CDR3 DNA is TGTGCCACCAGCAGAGATCCCCAGGGCCAGAACACTGAAGCTTTCTTT. The genes are TRBV15 and TRBJ1-1; D possibly corresponds to TRBD1 (5 bases). This CDR3 region has 16 residues. The V gene's germline CDR1 is LNHNV and CDR2 YYDKDF (reference sequence). Trimming cost V 0 bases and J 1 base, with 12 bases left between them.